One sample yielded the 29 T cell receptor beta chains listed below, sequenced in a study of blood T cell repertoires in COVID-19 (TCRdb year 2020). Library creation used the immunoSEQ multiplex PCR assay. TCRdb retrieved this table from immuneACCESS and kept in-frame rearrangements only. Not all clones are present; in checked studies, unresolved V genes account for under half, and no reason is known for the remainder. Within this sample are around 300,000 clones, with roughly nine tenths of them counted one time only. The ten most abundant clones make up 0.94% of the sample. The sequenced sample was peripheral blood. These receptors all stem from a middle-aged woman who had recovered from COVID-19.

The chain employs TRBV6-5 and TRBJ1-2, with 9 bases identical to TRBD1. CDR3 length: 16 residues. Germline lookup yields CDR1 MNHEY and CDR2 SVGAGI. J was trimmed by 5 bases and V by 2 bases; bases with no gene match: 9. The CDR3 nucleotides are TGTGCCAGCAGTTACACCTGGGACAGGGAAGAATATGGCTACACCTTC. Encoded protein: CASSYTWDREEYGYTF.

The rearrangement uses TRBV11-3 and TRBJ2-1; TRBD2 agrees at 7 bases. CDR3 size: 14 residues. Losses at the gene ends were 8 bases for V and 6 bases for J; bases not matched to a gene: 10. Germline lookup yields CDR1 SGHNT and CDR2 YENEEA. CDR3 DNA: TGTGCCAGCTCCATAGCGGGTGGGAGCAATGAGCAGTTCTTC. Encoded protein: CASSIAGGSNEQFF.

The CDR3 nucleotides are TGTGCCAGCAGCCACGGAGGGAACACCGGGGAGCTGTTTTTT. Its translation: CASSHGGNTGELFF. V gene TRBV14 combines with J gene TRBJ2-2; D may be TRBD2 (5 bases). Looked up from germline, CDR1 is SGHDN and CDR2 is FVKESK. Between the trimmed V and J ends, which lost 3 bases and 1 base, there was a span of 6 bases. CDR3 length: 14 amino acids.

This rearrangement joins TRBV5-1 to TRBJ1-1, with D possibly matching TRBD1 (5 bases). Germline values: CDR1 SGHRS, CDR2 YFSETQ. V was clipped by 0 bases and J by 0 bases, with 12 bases between them. The CDR3 spans 16 residues. CDR3 sequence: CASSLEEGLLNTEAFF. The CDR3 DNA reads TGCGCCAGCAGCTTGGAAGAGGGACTACTGAACACTGAAGCTTTCTTT.

This clone was seen just once. The rearrangement uses TRBV5-1 and TRBJ2-7, with a tentative D call TRBD2 (5 bases). CDR1 and CDR2 (germline): SGHRS, YFSETQ. V lost 4 bases to trimming and J lost 5 bases, with 19 bases between them. The CDR3 is 15 amino acids. The CDR3 loop is CASSPRGPGSDEQYF. In DNA form, the CDR3 reads TGCGCCAGCAGCCCCCGAGGTCCGGGGAGCGACGAGCAGTACTTC.

V and J are TRBV30 and TRBJ2-2; TRBD2 matches 7 bases. Germline lookup yields CDR1 GTSNPN and CDR2 SVGIG (reference sequence). The CDR3 contains 14 residues. With 0 bases clipped from V and 4 bases from J, the junction kept 2 bases outside the gene matches. CDR3 sequence reads: CAWSVWGGTGELFF. In DNA form, the CDR3 reads TGTGCCTGGAGTGTATGGGGGGGCACCGGGGAGCTGTTTTTT. Full variable domain (rest looked up from reference TRBV30 and TRBJ2-2): SQTIHQWPATLVQPVGSPLSLECTVEGTSNPNLYWYRQAAGRGLQLLFYSVGIGQISSEVPQNLSASRPQDRQFILSSKKLLLSDSGFYLCAWSVWGGTGELFFGEGSRLTVL.

This chain links TRBV7-3 with TRBJ2-5; 7 nucleotides match TRBD2. CDR1 SGHTA and CDR2 FQGTGA come from the germline V gene. The CDR3 covers 14 residues. V shed 5 bases, J shed 1 base, and the junction held 4 bases outside the gene matches. CDR3 bases: TGTGCCAGCAGCCTGGGGACTACCCAAGAGACCCAGTACTTC. Amino acids: CASSLGTTQETQYF.

The chain uses TRBV11-2 and TRBJ1-1, with D maybe TRBD1 (5 bases). The CDR3 spans 13 residues. In germline, CDR1 is SGHAT, CDR2 FQNNGV. Trimming pared 0 bases from V and 5 bases from J, leaving 7 bases between. The CDR3 loop reads CASSLEGLTEAFF. As DNA, the CDR3 is TGTGCCAGCAGCTTAGAGGGGCTGACTGAAGCTTTCTTT.

This chain connects TRBV5-1 to TRBJ1-1; 9 bases align to TRBD1. The CDR3 contains 16 residues. The germline V gene has CDR1 SGHRS and CDR2 YFSETQ. V dropped 2 bases and J dropped 3; count of bases not matched to a gene: 8. CDR3 in DNA: TGCGCCAGCAGCTTTGGGACAGGGCAGGGGGACACTGAAGCTTTCTTT. Residues: CASSFGTGQGDTEAFF. The variable domain in full, completed from reference TRBV5-1 and TRBJ1-1, reads KAGVTQTPRYLIKTRGQQVTLSCSPISGHRSVSWYQQTPGQGLQFLFEYFSETQRNKGNFPGRFSGRQFSNSRSEMNVSTLELGDSALYLCASSFGTGQGDTEAFFGQGTRLTVV.

V is TRBV13 and J is TRBJ2-7; D gene uncertain. CDR3 size: 13 residues. Germline lookup yields CDR1 PRHDT and CDR2 FYEKMQ (reference sequence). V gave up 5 bases and J gave up 2 bases, with 10 bases separating them. CDR3 sequence: CASSPPLAYEQYF. The CDR3 bases are TGTGCCAGCAGCCCACCCCTAGCCTACGAGCAGTACTTC.

CDR3 in amino acids: CATMLWDTSNQPQHF. CDR3 nucleotide sequence: TGTGCCACCATGTTGTGGGACACCTCCAATCAGCCCCAGCATTTT. The rearrangement links TRBV24-1 to TRBJ1-5; the D gene is possibly TRBD1 (6 bases). The CDR3 runs 15 residues. Germline V gene lookup returns CDR1 KGHDR and CDR2 SFDVKD. V was cut by 8 bases and J by 3 bases, with 16 bases left in between.

This chain connects TRBV5-1 to TRBJ2-1, with 7 bases lining up with TRBD2. CDR1 SGHRS and CDR2 YFSETQ come from the germline V gene. There are 16 residues in the CDR3. Trimming at V came to 4 bases and at J to 4 bases, leaving 11 bases not matched to a gene. This CDR3 is CASSRYTSDLYNEQFF. CDR3 bases: TGCGCCAGCAGCCGGTACACTAGCGACCTATACAATGAGCAGTTCTTC.

In this sample, this clone turned up once. The chain employs TRBV6-6 and TRBJ2-2; 7 bases are shared with TRBD1. CDR3 length equals 15 residues. Looked up from germline, CDR1 is MNHNY and CDR2 is SVGAGI (reference sequence). V trimming: 2 bases; J trimming: 3 bases; junction bases outside the gene matches: 3. Here the CDR3 DNA reads TGTGCCAGCAGTTACGCGACAGGGTACACCGGGGAGCTGTTTTTT. Translated, it gives CASSYATGYTGELFF.

J is TRBJ2-7 and V is TRBV11-3; 7 nucleotides match TRBD1. There are 16 residues in the CDR3. Germline CDR1 is SGHNT and CDR2 is YENEEA. Trimming removed 1 base from V and 0 bases from J; junction bases left unmatched: 6. The CDR3 reads CASSLAGTESSYEQYF. As DNA, the CDR3 is TGTGCCAGCAGCTTAGCTGGGACAGAGTCCTCCTACGAGCAGTACTTC.

In DNA, the CDR3 is TGTGCCAGCAGTGGGTATAGCGGGAGTGTCGACGAGCAGTACTTC. It is translated as CASSGYSGSVDEQYF. J is TRBJ2-7 and V is TRBV2; 9 bases are a match to TRBD2. The CDR3 is made up of 15 amino acids. In germline, CDR1 is SNHLY, CDR2 FYNNEI. V lost 4 bases to trimming and J lost 5 bases; unmatched junction nucleotides: 9.

The chain employs TRBV28 and TRBJ1-5; 8 nucleotides match TRBD1. V shed 6 bases and J 7 bases; nucleotides not matched to a gene: 8. Per the germline V gene, CDR1 is MDHEN and CDR2 is SYDVKM. CDR3 length: 14 amino acids. The CDR3 here is CASRLTGVEQPQHF. The CDR3 DNA reads TGTGCCAGCAGATTGACAGGGGTGGAGCAGCCCCAGCATTTT.

This sequence joins TRBV20-1 and TRBJ2-1; the match to TRBD1 covers 9 bases. The germline gives CDR1 DFQATT, CDR2 SNEGSKA (reference sequence). This CDR3 is built from 15 residues. After removal of 3 bases from V and 0 bases from J, the junction contained 3 bases not matched to a gene. The CDR3 is CSASVTGGSYNEQFF. In DNA form, the CDR3 reads TGCAGTGCTAGTGTGACAGGGGGCTCCTACAATGAGCAGTTCTTC.

This chain links TRBV6-5 with TRBJ2-5; TRBD2 agrees at 9 bases. With 5 bases clipped from V and 5 bases from J, the junction kept 6 bases outside the gene matches. There are 14 residues in the CDR3. Looked up from germline, CDR1 is MNHEY and CDR2 is SVGAGI. Here the CDR3 reads CASSPGLARETQYF. CDR3 coding DNA: TGTGCCAGCAGTCCGGGACTAGCTAGGGAGACCCAGTACTTC.

J is TRBJ2-2 and V is TRBV11-3; 7 nucleotides agree with TRBD2. Trimming removed 9 bases from V and 7 bases from J; junction bases left unmatched: 5. Germline CDR1 reads SGHNT; CDR2 reads YENEEA. There are 12 residues in the CDR3. For the CDR3, the DNA is TGTGCCAGTCTCATAGCGGGCGGGGAGCTGTTTTTT. It is translated as CASLIAGGELFF.

The rearrangement links TRBV2 to TRBJ1-2; D is perhaps TRBD1 (6 bases). Trimming shortened V by 6 bases and J by 7 bases, and 18 bases separated the two germline ends. The CDR3 has 14 residues. Germline loops: CDR1 SNHLY, CDR2 FYNNEI. The CDR3 DNA follows: TGTGCCAGCAGCCAAGGGCGGCAGGGGAGTGGCTACACCTTC. It yields the protein CASSQGRQGSGYTF.

V usage is TRBV6-5 and J usage is TRBJ1-2, with 10 bases matching TRBD1. The CDR3 loop spans 15 amino acids. V shed 0 bases, J shed 10 bases, and the junction held 8 bases outside the gene matches. The germline CDR1 and CDR2 sequences are MNHEY and SVGAGI. Written as DNA, the CDR3 is TGTGCCAGCAGTTACTCGACAGGGGGCGGGTCGGACTACACCTTC. This gives the protein CASSYSTGGGSDYTF.

This CDR3 reads CASSQGTSGGSYEQYF. As DNA, the CDR3 is TGTGCCAGCAGCCAGGGGACTAGCGGGGGCTCCTACGAGCAGTACTTC. The chain links TRBV7-6 to TRBJ2-7, with 14 bases aligning to TRBD2. The germline V gene encodes CDR1 SGHVS and CDR2 FNYEAQ. Trimming cost V 5 bases and J 0 bases; bases outside gene matches: 3. CDR3 size: 16 residues.

The chain is built from TRBV7-2 and TRBJ2-1; 7 bases are shared with TRBD2. Trimming at V came to 5 bases and at J to 12 bases, leaving 13 bases not matched to a gene. The CDR3 consists of 14 residues. Germline V gene sequence: CDR1 SGHTA, CDR2 FQGNSA. CDR3 sequence: CASSLQWDYPLQFF. In DNA form, the CDR3 reads TGTGCCAGCAGCCTGCAGTGGGACTACCCACTGCAGTTCTTC.

J is TRBJ2-2 and V is TRBV19, with D unclear. Germline-derived CDR1 and CDR2 are LNHDA and SQIVND (reference sequence). Deletions cut 3 bases from V and 1 base from J, with 6 bases between. This CDR3 has 14 residues. CDR3 nucleotide sequence: TGTGCCAGTAGTATCATCGGGAACACCGGGGAGCTGTTTTTT. This sequence encodes CASSIIGNTGELFF.

In this sample, this clone turned up once. The chain uses TRBV6-1 and TRBJ1-2; D is unresolved. Germline CDR1 and CDR2: MNHNS and SASEGT. This CDR3 comprises 13 residues. V was pared by 2 bases and J by 2 bases, with 6 bases between. The CDR3 DNA follows: TGTGCCAGCAGTGAAAGAGGGAACTATGGCTACACCTTC. Translation: CASSERGNYGYTF.

About this clone itself: An end of the junction differs from the germline gene, which may be a read error. This sequence joins TRBV6-1 and TRBJ2-3, with unresolved D. CDR1 and CDR2 (germline): MNHNS, SASEGT. CDR3 size: 13 residues. This CDR3 reads CASSEELTDTQYF. CDR3 nucleotides: TGTGCCAGCAGCGAAGAACTCACAGATACGCAGTATTTT.

This clone occurred once. This CDR3 reads CASSLALSYEQYF. CDR3 DNA: TGCGCCAGCAGCTTGGCCCTAAGCTACGAGCAGTACTTC. This sequence joins TRBV5-1 and TRBJ2-7; no clear D. V gave up 0 bases and J gave up 3 bases, with 7 bases separating them. This CDR3 region has 13 residues. CDR1 and CDR2 from the germline V gene are SGHRS and YFSETQ.

The chain has TRBV18 and TRBJ2-7, with TRBD1 matching over 8 bases. Germline loops: CDR1 KGHSH, CDR2 LQKENI. V shed 4 bases, J shed 2 bases, and the junction held 7 bases outside the gene matches. CDR3 length: 15 amino acids. CDR3 amino acids: CASSRGTGTTYEQYF. DNA for the CDR3: TGTGCCAGCTCACGAGGGACAGGCACAACCTACGAGCAGTACTTC.

V and J are TRBV7-3 and TRBJ1-1; TRBD1 agrees at 8 bases. The CDR3 is 14 amino acids. Germline V lookup: CDR1 SGHTA, CDR2 FQGTGA. Trimming cost V 4 bases and J 5 bases; bases outside gene matches: 6. The CDR3 DNA reads TGTGCCAGCAGCTCCGTACAGGGGGGGACTGAAGCTTTCTTT. Its protein is CASSSVQGGTEAFF.